This T cell receptor (beta chain) appears in the sequencing data of a study of T-cell memory formation after mild COVID-19. The study, taken as a whole, reports: The second-wave clones peaking on day 37 were not confirmed as SARS-CoV-2-specific. CD4+ contracting clones were found mainly in CM and EM, and CD8+ ones in EMRA. Among clones contracting day 15 to 85, CD4/CD8 was balanced, whereas later expanders leaned CD4+.

This clonotype has only a few counts. As yet, its antigen is unknown. Germline-derived CDR1 and CDR2 are ENHRY and SYGVKD. The CDR3 consists of 14 residues. Between the trimmed V and J ends, which lost 8 bases and 2 bases, there was a span of 15 bases. TCR alpha and TCR beta cDNA libraries with sample barcodes and UMIs came from 5'RACE using constant-segment primers. MiXCR, applied by TCRdb to the 5' RACE reads, yields one record per CDR3 protein. The sample lists 400,000 or so distinct CDR3 sequences, more than 20% seen once, with around 13% in the top ten. Source material: PBMCs or a T cell subset sorted from them (not recorded which). This chain links TRBV10-3 with TRBJ2-5, with a possible D match to TRBD1 (6 bases). This clonotype was obtained from an adult woman who had mild COVID-19 (a few samples of this study predate the infection). Cell type and time point are not known. The CDR3 protein is CAIGDIQAQETQYF. CDR3 sequence (DNA): TGTGCCATCGGGGACATCCAGGCACAAGAGACCCAGTACTTC.